This TCR beta chain comes out of a study of T cell repertoires in cytomegalovirus infection. Looking at the study overall: It was the public TCR beta signatures that indicated both CMV infection and matching HLA type. Whole-study results and caveats: Within the response measured ex vivo, HLA-C-restricted CMV-specific TCR beta clonotypes were dominant.

Details on this clonotype: The antigen is undetermined.

In germline, CDR1 is SEHNR, CDR2 FQNEAQ (reference sequence). This CDR3 is built from 15 residues. V was shortened by 5 bases and J by 7 bases, with 18 bases between the two germline ends. TCRdb reprocessed the reads via MiXCR and lists one record per CDR3 protein. Here the sample spans around 230,000 distinct CDR3 sequences, roughly 34% being singletons. The chain employs TRBV7-9 and TRBJ1-5; D is possibly TRBD1 (6 bases). Material: CD8+ T cells from cultured PBMCs, obtained from culture after CMV antigen stimulation. This sequence originates from a human donor in good health (CMV status not recorded). Some clones in this sample may be carry-over from other donors' samples. CDR3 sequence reads: CASSGTQGMGQPQHF. The CDR3 nucleotides are TGTGCCAGCAGCGGAACGCAGGGGATGGGGCAGCCCCAGCATTTT.